This TCR beta chain is from a study of T cell responses to AZD1222 COVID-19 vaccine. TCRdb's table, derived via immunoSEQ multiplex PCR, lists solely in-frame clones and lacks some. Of about 130,000 clones detected, approximately 88% appear once; the ten largest clones hold about 4%. The CDR3 runs 18 residues. Trimming took 1 base from V and 1 from J, leaving 17 bases between them. Per the germline V gene, CDR1 is MNHNS and CDR2 is SASEGT. V usage is TRBV6-1 and J usage is TRBJ1-5; D is ambiguous. The sequence was collected from an adult in good health. The starting material was peripheral blood, obtained on day 0 of AZD1222 vaccination. For the CDR3, the DNA is TGTGCCAGCAGTGAAGAAGTAAGGAGGGCGGGGAGCAATCAGCCCCAGCATTTT. It codes for CASSEEVRRAGSNQPQHF.